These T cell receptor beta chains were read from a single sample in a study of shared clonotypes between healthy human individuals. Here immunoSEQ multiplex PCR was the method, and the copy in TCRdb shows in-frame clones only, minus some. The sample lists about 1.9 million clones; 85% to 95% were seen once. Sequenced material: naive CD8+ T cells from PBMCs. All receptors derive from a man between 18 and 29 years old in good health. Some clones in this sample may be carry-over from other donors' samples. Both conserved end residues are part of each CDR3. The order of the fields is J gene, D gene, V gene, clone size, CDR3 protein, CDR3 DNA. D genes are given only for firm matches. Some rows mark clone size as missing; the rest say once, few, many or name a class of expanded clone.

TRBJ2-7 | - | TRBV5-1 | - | CASSQGRGRYEQYF | TGCGCCAGCAGCCAGGGTCGTGGAAGATACGAGCAGTACTTC
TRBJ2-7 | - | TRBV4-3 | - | CASSPTGVGLGYEQYF | TGCGCCAGCAGCCCAACGGGAGTAGGCCTCGGGTACGAGCAGTACTTC
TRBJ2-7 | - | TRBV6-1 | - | CASMRFYEQYF | TGTGCCAGCATGAGGTTCTACGAGCAGTACTTC
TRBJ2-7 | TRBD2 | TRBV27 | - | CASSFSSGSFDYEQYF | TGTGCCAGCAGTTTTTCTAGCGGGAGTTTTGACTACGAGCAGTACTTC
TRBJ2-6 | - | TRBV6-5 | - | CASEPTASGANVLTF | TGTGCCAGCGAACCTACTGCCTCTGGGGCCAACGTCCTGACTTTC
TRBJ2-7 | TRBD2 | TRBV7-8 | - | CASSLARGVAYEQYF | TGTGCCAGCAGCTTAGCGCGGGGGGTCGCCTACGAGCAGTACTTC
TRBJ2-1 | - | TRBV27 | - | CASTLLGGGYNNEQFF | TGTGCCAGCACCCTCTTGGGGGGCGGGTACAACAATGAGCAGTTCTTC
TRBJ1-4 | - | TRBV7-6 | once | CASSLRPGAGSEKLFF | TGTGCCAGCAGCTTACGGCCAGGGGCGGGTAGTGAAAAACTGTTTTTT
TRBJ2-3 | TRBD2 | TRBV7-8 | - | CASSWTSRSEDTQYF | TGTGCCAGCAGCTGGACTAGCAGGTCTGAAGATACGCAGTATTTT
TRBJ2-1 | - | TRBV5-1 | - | CASSFGGPNEQFF | TGCGCCAGCAGTTTCGGAGGGCCCAATGAGCAGTTCTTC
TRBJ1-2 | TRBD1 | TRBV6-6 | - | CASSEADRPNYGYTF | TGTGCCAGCAGTGAGGCGGACAGGCCGAACTATGGCTACACCTTC
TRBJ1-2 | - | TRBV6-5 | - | CASSWGGPSNGYTF | TGTGCCAGCAGTTGGGGGGGACCATCTAATGGCTACACCTTC
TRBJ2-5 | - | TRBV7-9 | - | CASSFGAEEETQYF | TGTGCCAGCAGCTTTGGGGCGGAGGAAGAGACCCAGTACTTC
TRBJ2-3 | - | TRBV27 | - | CASSLGGARRTDTQYF | TGTGCCAGCAGTTTGGGGGGGGCTAGAAGGACAGATACGCAGTATTTT
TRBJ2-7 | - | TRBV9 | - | CASSEGGSSYEQYF | TGTGCCAGCAGCGAGGGTGGCTCATCCTACGAGCAGTACTTC
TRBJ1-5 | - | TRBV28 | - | CASSLARADQPQHF | TGTGCCAGCAGTTTAGCGAGGGCGGATCAGCCCCAGCATTTT
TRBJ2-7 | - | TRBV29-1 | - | CSVSHGSYEQYF | TGCAGCGTTTCTCACGGATCCTACGAGCAGTACTTC
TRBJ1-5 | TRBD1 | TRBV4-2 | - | CASSQTGVPPDYQPQHF | TGTGCCAGCAGCCAAACAGGGGTTCCCCCTGACTATCAGCCCCAGCATTTT
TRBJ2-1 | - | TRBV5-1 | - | CASRFNRNEQFF | TGCGCCAGCAGGTTTAATCGCAATGAGCAGTTCTTC
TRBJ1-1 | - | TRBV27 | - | CASSRGLLNTEAFF | TGTGCCAGCAGTCGAGGGTTATTAAACACTGAAGCTTTCTTT
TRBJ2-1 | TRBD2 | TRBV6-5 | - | CASSPSSGRGQFF | TGTGCCAGCAGCCCTAGTAGCGGGAGGGGGCAGTTCTTC
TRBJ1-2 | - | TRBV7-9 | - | CASSLEWSPKDGYTF | TGTGCCAGCAGCTTAGAATGGTCCCCGAAGGACGGCTACACCTTC
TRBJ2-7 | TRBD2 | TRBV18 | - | CASSPLLAGTYEQYF | TGTGCCAGCTCACCGCTACTAGCGGGGACCTACGAGCAGTACTTC
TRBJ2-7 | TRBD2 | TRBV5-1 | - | CASSDQTSGARVSYEQYF | TGCGCCAGCAGCGACCAAACTAGCGGGGCCAGGGTCTCCTACGAGCAGTACTTC
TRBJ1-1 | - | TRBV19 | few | CASSMSVGAFF | TGTGCCAGTAGTATGAGTGTGGGAGCTTTCTTT
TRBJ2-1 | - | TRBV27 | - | CASSLGAYNEQFF | TGTGCCAGCAGCCTCGGGGCTTACAATGAGCAGTTCTTC
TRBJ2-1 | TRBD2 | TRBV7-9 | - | CASSLESASGSINNEQFF | TGTGCCAGCAGCTTAGAGTCGGCTAGCGGGAGTATTAACAATGAGCAGTTCTTC
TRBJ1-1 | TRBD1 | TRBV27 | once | CASSGGPGQGRTEAFF | TGTGCCAGCAGTGGGGGGCCGGGACAGGGTCGGACTGAAGCTTTCTTT
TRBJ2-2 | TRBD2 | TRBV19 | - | CASSMTSGSHSHGELFF | TGTGCCAGTAGTATGACTAGCGGGAGTCATTCTCACGGGGAGCTGTTTTTT
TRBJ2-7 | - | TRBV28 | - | CASSLVGIDEQYF | TGTGCCAGCAGTTTGGTAGGTATCGACGAGCAGTACTTC
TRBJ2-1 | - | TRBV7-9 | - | CASSLELYNEQFF | TGTGCCAGCAGCTTAGAATTGTACAATGAGCAGTTCTTC
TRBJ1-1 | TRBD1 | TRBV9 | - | CASSVSQTPGQGSNEAFF | TGTGCCAGCAGCGTCTCCCAAACCCCGGGACAGGGCAGCAATGAAGCTTTCTTT
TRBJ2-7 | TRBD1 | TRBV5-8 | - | CASSLMGQFYEQYF | TGTGCCAGCAGCTTGATGGGACAGTTCTACGAGCAGTACTTC
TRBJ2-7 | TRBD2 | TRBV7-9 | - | CASSSLLERGREQYF | TGTGCCAGCAGCTCCCTACTCGAGCGGGGGCGCGAGCAGTACTTC
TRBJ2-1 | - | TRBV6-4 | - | CASSELGTVKSEQFF | TGTGCCAGCAGCGAACTAGGGACGGTGAAATCAGAGCAGTTCTTC
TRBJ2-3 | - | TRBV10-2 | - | CASRGNTDTQYF | TGCGCCAGCAGAGGTAACACAGATACGCAGTATTTT
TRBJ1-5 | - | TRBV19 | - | CASRTALASNQPQHF | TGTGCCAGTAGAACCGCACTGGCAAGCAATCAGCCCCAGCATTTT
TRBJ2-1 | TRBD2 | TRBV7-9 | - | CASSPQGLAGINEQFF | TGTGCCAGCAGCCCACAGGGACTAGCGGGAATCAATGAGCAGTTCTTC
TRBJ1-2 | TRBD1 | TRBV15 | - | CATSRDRNRNYGYTF | TGTGCCACCAGCAGGGACAGGAATCGGAACTATGGCTACACCTTC
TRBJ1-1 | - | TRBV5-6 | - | CASSLDPKNTEAFF | TGTGCCAGCAGCTTGGACCCCAAGAACACTGAAGCTTTCTTT
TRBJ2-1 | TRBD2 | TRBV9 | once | CASSVAAGVYEQFF | TGTGCCAGCAGCGTAGCGGCGGGAGTCTATGAGCAGTTCTTC
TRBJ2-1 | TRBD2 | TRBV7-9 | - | CASSLKLAGSYNEQFF | TGTGCCAGCAGCTTAAAACTAGCGGGATCCTACAATGAGCAGTTCTTC
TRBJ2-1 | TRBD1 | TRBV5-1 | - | CASNLIGDREYNEQFF | TGCGCCAGCAATCTGATTGGGGACAGGGAGTACAATGAGCAGTTCTTC
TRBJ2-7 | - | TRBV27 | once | CASGGGGTYEQYF | TGTGCCAGCGGTGGGGGGGGCACCTACGAGCAGTACTTC
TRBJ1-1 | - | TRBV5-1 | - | CASSQAGGTEAFF | TGCGCCAGCAGCCAAGCGGGGGGCACTGAAGCTTTCTTT
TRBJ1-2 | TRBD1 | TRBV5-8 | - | CASSLPGQTSVNYGYTF | TGTGCCAGCAGCTTACCGGGACAGACCTCCGTCAACTATGGCTACACCTTC
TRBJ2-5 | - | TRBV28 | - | CASSSVQETQYF | TGTGCCAGCAGTTCGGTCCAAGAGACCCAGTACTTC
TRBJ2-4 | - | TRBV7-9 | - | CASSLGPILAKNIQYF | TGTGCCAGCAGCTTAGGTCCGATCTTAGCCAAAAACATTCAGTACTTC
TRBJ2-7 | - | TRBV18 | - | CASSPSDNYEQYF | TGTGCCAGCTCACCATCAGACAACTACGAGCAGTACTTC
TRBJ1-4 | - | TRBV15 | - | CATSRGSQSNEKLFF | TGTGCCACCAGCAGAGGGAGCCAGAGTAATGAAAAACTGTTTTTT